These 3 T cell receptor beta chains were sequenced from one sample in a study of Ad26.COV2.S vaccination and SARS-CoV-2 variants. The sample's treatment: some 19 received Ad26.COV2.S at low or high dose, single or two shots; about five received placebo; per-sample allocation not given. All samples were drawn on day 63, counting from the first vaccine or placebo injection. Here immunoSEQ multiplex PCR was the method, and the copy in TCRdb shows in-frame clones only, minus some. The sample lists under 250,000 clones; around 88% were seen once. The sequencing here drew on peripheral blood, taken in a trial of Ad26.COV2.S vaccine versus placebo. The receptor source for this set is a person aged 18 to 65 who received the Ad26.COV2.S COVID-19 vaccine or a placebo.

As DNA, the CDR3 is TGCAGCGCTGATACAGGGCTTCACGGGGAGCTGTTTTTT. This gives the protein CSADTGLHGELFF. The chain links TRBV29-1 to TRBJ2-2, with D possibly matching TRBD1 (6 bases). The germline gives CDR1 SQVTM, CDR2 ANQGSEA. V was pared by 7 bases and J by 7 bases, with 16 bases between. This CDR3 has 13 residues.

The chain recombines TRBV19 with TRBJ2-5; D is undetermined. The CDR3 consists of 14 residues. Germline CDR1 and CDR2: LNHDA and SQIVND (reference sequence). V was pared by 6 bases and J by 0 bases, with 11 bases between. Here the CDR3 DNA reads TGTGCCAGTAGAATCGGGCCTTACCAAGAGACCCAGTACTTC. Translation gives CASRIGPYQETQYF.

The genes are TRBV24-1 and TRBJ1-3, with D unresolved. This CDR3 contains 17 residues. Trimming removed 6 bases at V and 4 bases at J, with 21 bases between. Germline CDR1 and CDR2: KGHDR and SFDVKD. DNA for the CDR3: TGTGCCACCAGTTCACCCCTCGCGGGGATTGTAGGAAACACCATATATTTT. It codes for CATSSPLAGIVGNTIYF.